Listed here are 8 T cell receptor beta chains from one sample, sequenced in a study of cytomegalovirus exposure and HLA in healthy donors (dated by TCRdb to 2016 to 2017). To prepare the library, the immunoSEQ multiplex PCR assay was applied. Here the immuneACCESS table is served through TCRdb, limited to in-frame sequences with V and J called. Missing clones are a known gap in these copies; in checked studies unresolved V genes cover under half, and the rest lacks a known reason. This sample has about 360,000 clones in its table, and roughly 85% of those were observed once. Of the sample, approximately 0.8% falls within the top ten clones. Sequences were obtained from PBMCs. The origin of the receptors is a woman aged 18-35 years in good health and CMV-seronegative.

CDR3 coding DNA: TGTGCCTGGAGTGTACTCGGGGAGCTGTTTTTT. Protein sequence: CAWSVLGELFF. This chain links TRBV30 with TRBJ2-2; D not certain. Trimming left V 0 bases short and J 7 bases short, with 3 bases between. CDR1 and CDR2 (germline): GTSNPN, SVGIG (reference sequence). The CDR3 contains 11 residues. The complete variable domain, with remaining parts taken from reference TRBV30 and TRBJ2-2, reads SQTIHQWPATLVQPVGSPLSLECTVEGTSNPNLYWYRQAAGRGLQLLFYSVGIGQISSEVPQNLSASRPQDRQFILSSKKLLLSDSGFYLCAWSVLGELFFGEGSRLTVL.

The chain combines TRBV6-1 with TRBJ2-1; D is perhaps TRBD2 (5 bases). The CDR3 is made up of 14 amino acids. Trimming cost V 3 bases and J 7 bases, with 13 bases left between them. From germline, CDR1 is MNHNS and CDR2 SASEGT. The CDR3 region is CASSESRGWNEQFF. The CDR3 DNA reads TGTGCCAGCAGTGAGTCTAGAGGGTGGAATGAGCAGTTCTTC.

CDR3 region: CASRGAGYTLELFF. As DNA, the CDR3 is TGTGCCAGCAGAGGAGCGGGGTATACTCTGGAGCTGTTTTTT. V is TRBV28 and J is TRBJ2-2; 7 nucleotides align to TRBD2. The length of the CDR3 is 14 residues. Germline trimming cut 6 bases from V and 10 bases from J; bases unmatched to any gene: 11. Germline V gives CDR1 MDHEN, CDR2 SYDVKM.

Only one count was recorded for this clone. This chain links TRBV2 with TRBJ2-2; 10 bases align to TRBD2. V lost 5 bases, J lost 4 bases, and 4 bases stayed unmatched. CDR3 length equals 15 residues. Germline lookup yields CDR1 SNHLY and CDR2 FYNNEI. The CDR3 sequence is CASSTSGAPTGELFF. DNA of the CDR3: TGTGCCAGCAGTACTAGCGGGGCGCCCACCGGGGAGCTGTTTTTT.

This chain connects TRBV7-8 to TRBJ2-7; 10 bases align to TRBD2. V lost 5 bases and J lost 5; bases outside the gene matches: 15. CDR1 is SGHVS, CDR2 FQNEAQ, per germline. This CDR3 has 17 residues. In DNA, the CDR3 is TGTGCCAGCAGCCGAGGGATTGATCCTAGCGGGAGTGACGAGCAGTACTTC. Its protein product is CASSRGIDPSGSDEQYF.

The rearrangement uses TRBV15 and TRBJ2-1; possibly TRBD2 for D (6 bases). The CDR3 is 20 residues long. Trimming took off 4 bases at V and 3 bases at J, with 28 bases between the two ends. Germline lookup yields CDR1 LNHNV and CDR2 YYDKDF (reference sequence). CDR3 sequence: CATSNDGGGEPGRGYNEQFF. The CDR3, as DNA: TGTGCCACCAGCAACGATGGAGGAGGGGAACCGGGACGGGGCTACAATGAGCAGTTCTTC.

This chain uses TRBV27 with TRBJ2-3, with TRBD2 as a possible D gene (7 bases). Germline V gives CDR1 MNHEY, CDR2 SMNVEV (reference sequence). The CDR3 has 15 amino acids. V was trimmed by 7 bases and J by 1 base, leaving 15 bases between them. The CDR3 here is CASTLVGGRTDTQYF. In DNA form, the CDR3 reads TGTGCCAGCACTCTAGTGGGGGGGCGCACAGATACGCAGTATTTT.

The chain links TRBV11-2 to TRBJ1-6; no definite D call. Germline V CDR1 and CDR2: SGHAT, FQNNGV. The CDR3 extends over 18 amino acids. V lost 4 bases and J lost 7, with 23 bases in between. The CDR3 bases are TGTGCCAGCAGCTCCTCCGGGGTTCTGGCAGGAACCAATTCACCCCTCCACTTT. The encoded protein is CASSSSGVLAGTNSPLHF.